This entry features one TCR beta chain sequence. What it binds is unknown. Healthy donors acted as controls, with matching for age and sex. TEMRA cells were FACS-enriched, and CD8+ and CD4+ T cells were isolated negatively. Random hexamers primed reverse transcription of about 0.45 to 1 ug RNA. Amplification of the TCR beta CDR3 was carried out by immunoSEQ multiplex PCR, which spanned a total of 54 Vbeta and 13 Jbeta segments. TCRdb reanalysed the immunoSEQ multiplex PCR reads using MiXCR and keeps one entry per CDR3 protein. Counted here are around 150,000 distinct CDR3 sequences, 94% occurring once; the ten biggest clones make up 0.25% to 0.3%. The data belong to a study of CD8 T cells in Susac syndrome. Findings of the study overall: The study recognized that the number of individuals in its TCR sequencing and HLA analysis was relatively small.

With 4 bases removed from V and 3 bases from J, the gap between germline ends came to 16 bases. The germline V gene encodes CDR1 MGHRA and CDR2 YSYEKL. This CDR3 is 16 amino acids long. This rearrangement joins TRBV4-1 to TRBJ2-1, with D perhaps TRBD1 (6 bases). Specimen: CD8+ T cells from PBMCs. This receptor was identified in a human donor in good health. CDR3: CASSRRDNHDYNEQFF. Here the CDR3 DNA reads TGCGCCAGCAGCCGCAGGGACAACCACGACTACAATGAGCAGTTCTTC.